This passage covers 7 T cell receptor beta chains from one sample sequenced in a study of blood T cell repertoires in COVID-19. Assay used: immunoSEQ multiplex PCR; TCRdb lists only in-frame clones, some missing. The data show 150,000 to 200,000 clones, 86% seen once. Sequenced material: peripheral blood. Receptors were obtained from a man in his late teens or twenties with acute or convalescent COVID-19.

The V call is TRBV14, the J call TRBJ2-3; D is unresolved. This CDR3 is built from 18 residues. Germline CDR1 is SGHDN and CDR2 is FVKESK. Deletions cut 4 bases from V and 2 bases from J, with 22 bases between. The CDR3 DNA sequence: TGTGCCAGCAGCCCCACCGGGTCAGCCCTTGAAATCACAGATACGCAGTATTTT. Its translation: CASSPTGSALEITDTQYF. The whole variable domain, filled in from reference TRBV14 and TRBJ2-3, reads EAGVTQFPSHSVIEKGQTVTLRCDPISGHDNLYWYRRVMGKEIKFLLHFVKESKQDESGMPNNRFLAERTGGTYSTLKVQPAELEDSGVYFCASSPTGSALEITDTQYFGPGTRLTVL.

This chain connects TRBV6-1 to TRBJ2-1, with 8 positions matching TRBD2. With 4 bases clipped from V and 5 bases from J, the junction kept 7 bases outside the gene matches. Germline CDR1 MNHNS, CDR2 SASEGT. The CDR3 runs to 15 residues. The CDR3 reads CASSVATSAHNEQFF. The CDR3 nucleotides read TGTGCCAGCAGTGTAGCGACTAGCGCTCACAATGAGCAGTTCTTC.

This chain uses TRBV3-1 (or the pseudogene TRBV3-2) with TRBJ1-1; D uncertain. Germline CDR1 LGHDT, CDR2 YNNKEL (reference sequence). The CDR3 runs to 15 residues. V lost 4 bases and J 1 base, leaving 13 bases between the germline ends. The CDR3 sequence: CASSPPFGGNTEAFF. CDR3 sequence (DNA): TGTGCCAGCAGCCCCCCGTTTGGAGGGAACACTGAAGCTTTCTTT.

The chain joins TRBV7-2 to TRBJ2-3, with 8 bases fitting TRBD2. The V gene's germline CDR1 is SGHTA and CDR2 FQGNSA. The CDR3 runs to 15 residues. The CDR3 bases are TGTGCTAGTAAGGGAGGAGCGGGGGTGACAGATACGCAGTATTTT. This sequence encodes CASKGGAGVTDTQYF.

The chain joins TRBV5-6 to TRBJ1-2; 7 bases match TRBD1. The J segment lost 0 bases and the V segment lost 4 bases, leaving 3 bases of the junction unmatched. CDR1 is SGHDT, CDR2 YYEEEE, per germline. The CDR3 length is 14 residues. The CDR3 DNA reads as TGTGCCAGCAGCGAAGGACAGGCTAACTATGGCTACACCTTC. This encodes CASSEGQANYGYTF.

The V gene is TRBV5-5, the J gene TRBJ2-3; no definite D call. V was clipped by 1 base and J by 0 bases, with 3 bases between them. This CDR3 region has 13 residues. Germline V gives CDR1 SGHKS, CDR2 YYEKEE (reference sequence). CDR3 region: CASSLQSTDTQYF. The CDR3 nucleotides read TGTGCCAGCAGCTTGCAGAGCACAGATACGCAGTATTTT.

This chain joins TRBV2 and TRBJ1-2; D gene ambiguous. Trimming removed 7 bases from V and 4 bases from J, with 16 bases in between. The length of the CDR3 is 14 residues. The V gene's germline CDR1 is SNHLY and CDR2 FYNNEI. In nucleotides, the CDR3 is TGTGCCAGCATCGCGGCGAAGGTTGTCTATGGCTACACCTTC. Translation: CASIAAKVVYGYTF.